This paragraph reports one T cell receptor beta chain. Its antigen remains undetermined. Base qualities are not recorded, but no much larger clone differs from it by a single base. These data come from a study of cytomegalovirus exposure and HLA in healthy donors (TCRdb year 2017). In terms of the full investigation: An earlier analysis of some 600 of the donors reported 276 Gb of sequence data and 100 million to 120 million unique TCR beta sequences obtained from about 179 million T cells. The aim of the study was to test whether cataloging public T cell receptors could identify signatures of past pathogen exposure. A later genetic analysis used genome-wide SNP genotypes for about 65% of the 666 donors, treating that subset as a discovery cohort. A later analysis re-analyzed previously published TCR beta repertoires from approximately 670 donors and added high-resolution HLA genotyping to study TCR occurrence patterns. Rather than drawing on any new phenotypic data, the later analysis identified candidate immune exposures from TCR beta sequences and the way those sequences occurred across donors. Four or five DR-DQ haplotypes were handled as single units for association and clustering because linkage in the cohort was strong. An early release covering just under 650 HLA-typed donors comprised approximately 300 gigabases of sequencing data and 85 million to 100 million unique TCR sequences. The study profiled the T cell repertoires of fewer than 850 subjects by immunosequencing and related them to cytomegalovirus serostatus. HLA typing covered class I and class II loci at four-digit resolution. On average, roughly 200,000 unique TCR beta nucleotide sequences were sequenced per donor among 398 genotyped donors of the cohort, with roughly 18% of those sequences being non-productive. Every repertoire in the discovery cohort had been generated on one and the same sequencing platform. Donor age, sex, ethnicity and CMV serostatus were compiled together with the repertoire data. In addition to the first cohort of 666 subjects, a separate validation cohort of 130 or so different subjects was used. Of the roughly 400 genotyped donors, about 80% fell in the genetic ancestry cluster associated with self-reported Caucasian donors. High-throughput TCR immunosequencing, statistical association of individual TCRs with disease status, and machine learning were combined to predict cytomegalovirus infection status. An earlier analysis of around 540 of the donors applied high-throughput TCR beta sequencing to assess whether each TCR beta V gene segment acted as functional or pseudogenic. The number of donors typed differed by locus, with about 620-630 for A, B, C, DRB1 and DQB1, 522 for DQA1, about 610 for DPA1, and 450 to 480 for DPB1. Overall study outcomes, separate from this receptor: A total of 150 to 200 TCR beta chains were listed by the study as associated with cytomegalovirus. When HLA alleles, especially DR and DQ, strongly co-occurred, attributing TCR associations to individual alleles was difficult. Correlated functional status among segregating V segments might reflect linkage disequilibrium, but an unknown experimental factor could not be ruled out. A cluster of highly shared sequence variants was judged likely to be a technical artifact of the sequencing pipeline. Three of the identified cytomegalovirus-associated TCR beta chains were confirmed in vitro to be specific for cytomegalovirus antigens. Only TCR beta chains were sequenced in this cohort, and the absence of alpha or paired-chain data limited detectable features. Because HLA typing was unavailable for some donors at each locus, only the typed subset was used in association tests. The earlier analysis of almost 600 of the donors excluded roughly 17 rarely observed V segments, including chromosome 9 orphons, because counts were too low. A later analysis found that HLA-associated TCR beta chains were more clonally expanded and had lower generation probabilities than equally common non-associated chains. In a later analysis, TCR association rates were found to vary across HLA loci, with the most associated TCRs seen for DRB1 alleles and the fewest for HLA-C alleles. CMV serostatus was the only immune exposure information available for the cohort. Broadly in line with IMGT annotations, most TCR beta V segments showed up in productive rearrangements about 87% or about 30% of the time in an earlier analysis of 450 to 750 of the donors. Roughly uniform sequencing depth across donors was assumed in presence/absence analyses, although this assumption may not hold. Because the 87-base-pair reads could not distinguish some IMGT-functional V segments, including TRBV6-2 and TRBV6-3, those segments were excluded. Several of the top co-occurrence clusters appeared to be linked to parvovirus B19, influenza, CMV and Epstein-Barr virus, according to a later analysis. In a later analysis, 16,951 TCR beta sequences were associated with specific HLA alleles at a false discovery rate of 0.05. While some public TCRs were present in many individuals, most TCR sequences turned up only very rarely across donors. An association between a missense DCLRE1C variant and V-gene and J-gene trimming of TCR beta chains was found in a later genetic analysis and replicated in an independent cohort. A further reported finding was that TCR beta sequences accurately predicted the HLA-A and HLA-B alleles for most subjects in the first cohort. Compared with the roughly 720-donor mean, donors in an Asian-associated ancestry cluster had fewer N-insertions in productive TCRs, according to a later genetic analysis. The classifier was reported to diagnose cytomegalovirus status with high specificity and sensitivity in both the original and validation cohorts. The authors suggested that the approach could potentially be extended to other disease states and immunological phenotypes. In a later analysis, most CMV-associated TCR beta chains were found to appear HLA-restricted, with HLA associations seemingly driven largely by CMV exposure.

The library came from the immunoSEQ multiplex PCR assay. A mixture of 60 forward primers for TCR Vbeta segments and 13 reverse primers for TCR Jbeta segments was used in the multiplex PCR. Amplification of the CDR3 region of rearranged TCR beta genes was performed with a multiplex PCR assay on genomic DNA. The Illumina HiSeq System was used to sequence the amplified TCR beta libraries as 87-base-pair reads. The authors processed their data as follows. In a later analysis, tens of millions of unique TCR beta chains were counted across the approximately 670 repertoires, and approximately 9.9 million of these chains were shared by at least two donors. To remove PCR and sequencing errors, raw reads were error-corrected and collapsed into unique sequences using a nearest-neighbor algorithm that merged closely related sequences. CDR3 sequences were aligned to IMGT reference sequences to assign V, D and J gene segments. For a sequence to be retained, a match of at least six nucleotides to both a V gene segment and a J gene segment was required. Rearrangements were classified as productive when the CDR3 lacked stop codons and remained in frame with V and J, and all other rearrangements were classified as non-productive. CDR3 was defined by IMGT convention, running from the second conserved V-encoded cysteine to the conserved J-encoded phenylalanine. The earlier analysis of about 590 of the donors excluded sequences that lacked an unambiguous match to a single V gene segment. In an earlier analysis of some 590 of the donors, a V segment was called functional when productive rearrangements were above 56.7%, and segregating when the standard deviation between donors exceeded 5%. A statistical classification framework was built to diagnose cytomegalovirus status from the catalog of TCR beta chain sequences. A later analysis assigned V and J genes by comparing TCR nucleotide sequences with IMGT/GENE-DB human TR gene sequences. A later analysis assigned CDR3 sequences and most-parsimonious VDJ recombination scenarios with the TCRdist pipeline. In a later analysis, every TCR beta chain was defined by the combination of its CDR3 amino acid sequence and its V-gene family, and reads without a unique V-gene family were dropped. As a way to deal with suspected cross-contamination and a sequencing artifact, a later analysis dropped approximately 590 nucleotide sequences that were highly shared and had low generation probability. In a later analysis, a clonal expansion index was calculated for each public chain from normalized within-repertoire ranks of inferred template counts. In a later analysis, generation probabilities were computed using a VDJ recombination model fitted to out-of-frame rearrangements, and the results were checked against IGoR. A later analysis scored TCR-TCR, TCR-HLA and TCR-CMV co-occurrence with hypergeometric tests, applying a repertoire-size bias correction to TCR pairs. False discovery rates were estimated in a later analysis by permuting HLA or CMV assignments 20 times. A later analysis grouped co-occurring TCRs with DBSCAN, adding TCRdist sequence similarity when clustering within HLA-allele-positive subsets. Repertoires with fewer than 30,000 or more than 120,000 public chains were left out of co-occurrence clustering, as were five repertoires with anomalous nucleotide sharing. TCRdb retrieved this table from immuneACCESS and kept in-frame rearrangements only. Not all clones are present; in checked studies, unresolved V genes account for under half, and no reason is known for the remainder. V, J and clone size are taken as reported in that table, and D and trimming were inferred from the DNA itself. For this sample there are more than 150,000 clones; 76% appear just once. The ten largest account for under 2.5% of the sample.

The CDR3 numbers 15 residues from cysteine through phenylalanine. Only CDR3 DNA is held: 45 bases, read in frame from base 1. The germline V gene provides CDR1 SGHVS and CDR2 FQNEAQ. V is cut by 8 bases and J by 3 bases, and the space between the germline ends is 18 bases. In total, over 600 healthy bone marrow donors made up the cohort. At the time of sampling, every cohort member was nominally healthy, though immune exposures that went unrecorded were likely present. The donor was CMV seropositive and belonged to the group of more than 250 seropositive cohort members. Every donor gave a peripheral blood sample, and the peripheral blood mononuclear cells from that sample were used for TCR beta sequencing. Genomic DNA was extracted from the blood cell samples with the Qiagen DNeasy Blood Extraction Kit.

The sequence was collected from a woman in her twenties or thirties in good health and CMV-seropositive. The sample taken for sequencing was PBMCs. The V and J genes are TRBV7-8 and TRBJ2-3; the D segment could be TRBD2, given 7 matching bases. The CDR3 corresponds to CASRWGGRGTDTQYF. The DNA sequence follows: TGTGCCAGCCGTTGGGGGGGGCGAGGGACAGATACGCAGTATTTT.